The clone carrying this T cell receptor beta chain has more than one count but fewer than ten. Its antigen remains unknown. Germline loops: CDR1 SGHKS, CDR2 YYEKEE (reference sequence). The germline V and J ends were trimmed by 0 bases and 7 bases, with 15 bases remaining between them. The CDR3 spans 15 residues. Overall study findings and caveats: Tumor memory CD4+ T cell TCR gene usage clustered with blood and lymph node memory CD4+ cells and lymph node naive CD4+ cells.

Purified naive CD4+ T cells were depleted of CD25+ Tregs. TCRdb reanalysed the 5' RACE reads using MiXCR and keeps one entry per CDR3 protein. The sample holds roughly 46,000 distinct CDR3 sequences, about 28% seen once. This clonotype was sampled from a female donor with breast cancer. The sample comprised naive CD4+ T cells sorted from blood. This sample's subset: naive CD4+ T cells, CD4+CD45RA+CD25-. The rearrangement joins TRBV5-5 to TRBJ2-3; tentative D call: TRBD1 (6 bases). The CDR3 sequence: CASSLDLGGYNTQYF. The CDR3 DNA is TGTGCCAGCAGCTTGGATCTAGGGGGATATAATACGCAGTATTTT.